These 6 T cell receptor beta chains share one sample of origin, sequenced in a study of T cells in Graves' hyperthyroidism and ophthalmopathy (dated by TCRdb to about 2019). Library method: multiplex PCR. TCRdb records Illumina HiSeq 2000 as the sequencer. Amplification of TCR beta CDR3 regions was carried out from RNA transcripts. The TCR CDR3 was subjected to a first round of RT-PCR using the HTBI primer set and the Qiagen OneStep RT-PCR kit. The public reads were run again by TCRdb, first through fastp at Q25 and then through MiXCR, and only productive beta chains were kept. Each entry merges the rows of one CDR3 protein and shows their most common DNA and genes. The table for this sample lists 300,000 to 450,000 distinct CDR3 sequences; 20% to 30% of them were counted only once. Clones ranked in the top ten supply 73% of the sample. The source material was blood. These receptors were taken from a man over 45 with Graves' hyperthyroidism.

The chain is built from TRBV7-2 and TRBJ2-3; TRBD2 matches 10 bases. The germline V gene encodes CDR1 SGHTA and CDR2 FQGNSA. Trimming removed 1 base from V and 5 bases from J; junction bases left unmatched: 3. The CDR3 is 15 amino acids. CDR3 amino acids: CASSLVGTSVDTQYF. CDR3 sequence (DNA): TGTGCCAGCAGCTTAGTAGGGACTAGCGTAGATACGCAGTATTTT.

The sample holds a few counts of this clonotype. J is TRBJ2-5 and V is TRBV20-1; D is uncertain. Germline V gene data show CDR1 as DFQATT and CDR2 as SNEGSKA (reference sequence). The CDR3 is 13 residues long. Trimming took off 4 bases at V and 1 base at J, with 10 bases between the two ends. CDR3 region: CSATLSAQETQYF. The CDR3, as DNA: TGCAGTGCTACACTCTCGGCCCAAGAGACCCAGTACTTC.

As to this clonotype: A far larger clone is off by one base, so a read error is likely. The V and J genes are TRBV6-1 and TRBJ2-7, with 10 bases aligning to TRBD2. The end of the DNA aligns better with TRBJ2-1, so the J call may be wrong. The CDR3 is 15 residues long. Per the germline V gene, CDR1 is MNHNS and CDR2 is SASEGT. CDR3 nucleotides: TGTGCCAGCAGTCTTGGACTAGCGGTATCCTACGAGCAGTTCTTC. This gives the protein CASSLGLAVSYEQFF.

This chain links TRBV9 with TRBJ1-3; 8 nucleotides line up with TRBD1. Germline CDR1 SGDLS, CDR2 YYNGEE. This CDR3 has 18 residues. Trimming cost V 4 bases and J 1 base; bases outside gene matches: 13. CDR3 loop: CASSPRAGGYVSGNTIYF. For the CDR3, the DNA is TGTGCCAGCAGCCCCCGGGCAGGGGGCTACGTTTCTGGAAACACCATATATTTT.

This clonotype was seen many times. The chain joins TRBV5-1 to TRBJ2-7; weak D call: TRBD2 (6 bases). This CDR3 has 15 residues. The germline gives CDR1 SGHRS, CDR2 YFSETQ. The ends were cut back, 3 bases at V and 7 bases at J, with 20 bases in the middle. The CDR3 sequence: CASSSRLIEGGEQYF. The CDR3 coding sequence is TGCGCCAGCAGCTCCCGCCTCATAGAAGGAGGGGAGCAGTACTTC.

The genes are TRBV5-1 and TRBJ2-7; no clear D. The CDR3 is made up of 14 amino acids. Germline V gene sequence: CDR1 SGHRS, CDR2 YFSETQ. The ends were cut back, 4 bases at V and 1 base at J, with 12 bases in the middle. Here the CDR3 DNA reads TGCGCCAGCAGCCCCCCGGGTGGTTCCTACGAGCAGTACTTC. It yields the protein CASSPPGGSYEQYF. Combining the CDR3 with reference TRBV5-1 and TRBJ2-7 gives the whole variable domain KAGVTQTPRYLIKTRGQQVTLSCSPISGHRSVSWYQQTPGQGLQFLFEYFSETQRNKGNFPGRFSGRQFSNSRSEMNVSTLELGDSALYLCASSPPGGSYEQYFGPGTRLTVT.